A selection of T cell receptor beta chains follows, all from one sample in a study of cytomegalovirus exposure and HLA in healthy donors. TCRdb's table, derived via immunoSEQ multiplex PCR, lists solely in-frame clones and lacks some. The sample lists roughly 56,000 clones, around 87% occurring once. The specimen sequenced was PBMCs. Source of these receptors: a young man in good health and CMV-seronegative. Each CDR3 is given with its conserved first and last residue.

V gene: TRBV6-6; CDR3 protein: CAIQQQGTTEAFF
V gene: TRBV6-6; CDR3 protein: CASTPPTGLAKNIQYF
V gene: TRBV6-5; CDR3 protein: CASSQLLYQPQHF
V gene: TRBV30; CDR3 protein: CAWSDYPQGAREKLFF
V gene: TRBV11-3; CDR3 protein: CASSLVWSGTQENTEAFF
V gene: TRBV5-4; CDR3 protein: CASSSTGTGNTGELFF
V gene: TRBV9; CDR3 protein: CASSRVGTEAFF
V gene: TRBV19; CDR3 protein: CASSERTGDTEAFF
V gene: TRBV6-5; CDR3 protein: CASSPTGGGPEYF
V gene: TRBV6-1; CDR3 protein: CASSEQGQARAEAFF
V gene: TRBV6-6; CDR3 protein: CASSPMGQGLTEAFF
V gene: TRBV7-9; CDR3 protein: CASSPQQGYEQYF
V gene: TRBV9; CDR3 protein: CASSVGRQGRGGYTF
V gene: TRBV30; CDR3 protein: CAWTEWNEQFF
V gene: TRBV9; CDR3 protein: CASSAPETGNGYTF
V gene: TRBV10-3; CDR3 protein: CAISEATGLDTQYF
V gene: TRBV7-3; CDR3 protein: CASSLSGADTQYF
V gene: TRBV4-1; CDR3 protein: CASSQDRDRVPGANVLTF
V gene: TRBV5-1; CDR3 protein: CASLPWTSPNTGELFF
V gene: TRBV5-4; CDR3 protein: CASSLGLTSGGAISDTQYF
V gene: TRBV28; CDR3 protein: CASNEVGETQYF
V gene: TRBV30; CDR3 protein: CAWSSGGVATEAFF
V gene: TRBV6-5; CDR3 protein: CASSYKVTGGATEAFF
V gene: TRBV7-9; CDR3 protein: CASSSPSLDSGEQYF
V gene: TRBV30; CDR3 protein: CAWSHGTGGDQPQHF
V gene: TRBV9; CDR3 protein: CASSRGHGEAFF
V gene: TRBV6-5; CDR3 protein: CASSSKQGNTEAFF
V gene: TRBV25-1; CDR3 protein: CASSESLTGYHEQYF
V gene: TRBV5-1; CDR3 protein: CASRTQRGVTGELFF